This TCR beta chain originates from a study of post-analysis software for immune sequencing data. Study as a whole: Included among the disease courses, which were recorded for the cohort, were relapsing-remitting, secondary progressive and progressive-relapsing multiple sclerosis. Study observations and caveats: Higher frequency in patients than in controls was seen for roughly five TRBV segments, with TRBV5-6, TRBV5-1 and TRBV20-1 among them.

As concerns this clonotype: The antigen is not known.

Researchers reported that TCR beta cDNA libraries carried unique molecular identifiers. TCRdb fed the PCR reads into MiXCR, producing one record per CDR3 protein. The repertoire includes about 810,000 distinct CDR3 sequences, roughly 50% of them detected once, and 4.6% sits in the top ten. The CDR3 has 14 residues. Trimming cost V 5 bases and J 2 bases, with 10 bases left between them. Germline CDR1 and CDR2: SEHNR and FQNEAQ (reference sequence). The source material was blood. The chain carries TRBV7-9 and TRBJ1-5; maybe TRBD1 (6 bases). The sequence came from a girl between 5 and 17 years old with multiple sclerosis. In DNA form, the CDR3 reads TGTGCCAGCAGCCCAGGGGTTGGCAATCAGCCCCAGCATTTT. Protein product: CASSPGVGNQPQHF.